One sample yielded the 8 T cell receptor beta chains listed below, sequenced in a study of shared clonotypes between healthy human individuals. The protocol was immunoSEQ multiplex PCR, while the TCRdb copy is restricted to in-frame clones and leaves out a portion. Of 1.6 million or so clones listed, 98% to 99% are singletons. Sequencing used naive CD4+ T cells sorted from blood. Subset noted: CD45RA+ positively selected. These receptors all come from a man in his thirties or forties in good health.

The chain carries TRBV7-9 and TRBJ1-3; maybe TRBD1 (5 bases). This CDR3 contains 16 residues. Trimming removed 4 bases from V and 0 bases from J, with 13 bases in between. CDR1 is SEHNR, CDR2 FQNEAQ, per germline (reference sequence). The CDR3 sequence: CASSYRDRISGNTIYF. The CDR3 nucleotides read TGTGCCAGCAGCTACCGGGACCGAATCTCTGGAAACACCATATATTTT.

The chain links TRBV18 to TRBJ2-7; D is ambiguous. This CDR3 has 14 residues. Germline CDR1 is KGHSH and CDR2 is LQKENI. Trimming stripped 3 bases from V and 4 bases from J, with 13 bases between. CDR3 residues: CASSPLPDQYEQYF. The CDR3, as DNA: TGTGCCAGCTCACCTCTCCCGGACCAGTACGAGCAGTACTTC.

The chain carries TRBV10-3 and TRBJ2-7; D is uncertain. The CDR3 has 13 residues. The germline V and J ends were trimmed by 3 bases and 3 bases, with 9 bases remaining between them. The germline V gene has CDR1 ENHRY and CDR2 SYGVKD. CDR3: CAISDGKHYEQYF. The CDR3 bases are TGTGCCATCAGTGACGGCAAGCACTACGAGCAGTACTTC.

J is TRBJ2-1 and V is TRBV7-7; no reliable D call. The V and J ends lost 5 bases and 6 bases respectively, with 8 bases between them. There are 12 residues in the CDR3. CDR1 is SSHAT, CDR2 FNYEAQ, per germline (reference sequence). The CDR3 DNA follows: TGTGCCAGCAGCCCCTATGGCAATGAGCAGTTCTTC. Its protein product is CASSPYGNEQFF.

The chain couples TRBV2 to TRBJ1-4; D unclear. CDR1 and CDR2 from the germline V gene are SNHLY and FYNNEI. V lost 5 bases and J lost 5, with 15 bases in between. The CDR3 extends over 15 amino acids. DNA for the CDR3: TGTGCCAGCAGTAGTGGGTGGGCTAAGAATGAAAAACTGTTTTTT. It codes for CASSSGWAKNEKLFF.

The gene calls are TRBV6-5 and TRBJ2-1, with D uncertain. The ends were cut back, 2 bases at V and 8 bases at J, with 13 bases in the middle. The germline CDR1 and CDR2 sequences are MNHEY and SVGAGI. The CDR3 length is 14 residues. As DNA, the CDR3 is TGTGCCAGCAGTTACCGGAACCTGAATGATGAGCAGTTCTTC. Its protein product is CASSYRNLNDEQFF.

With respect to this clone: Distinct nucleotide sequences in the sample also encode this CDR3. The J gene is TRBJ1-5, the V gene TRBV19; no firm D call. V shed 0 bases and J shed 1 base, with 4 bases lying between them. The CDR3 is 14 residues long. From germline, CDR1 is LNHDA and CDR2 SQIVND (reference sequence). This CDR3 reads CASSIDGSNQPQHF. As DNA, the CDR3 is TGTGCCAGTAGTATAGATGGGAGCAATCAGCCCCAGCATTTT.

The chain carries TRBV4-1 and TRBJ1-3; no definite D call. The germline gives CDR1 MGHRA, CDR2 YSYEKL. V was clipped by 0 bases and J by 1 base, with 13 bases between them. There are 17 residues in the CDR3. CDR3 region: CASSQDSLETSGNTIYF. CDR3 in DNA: TGCGCCAGCAGCCAAGATAGCCTAGAAACATCTGGAAACACCATATATTTT.